The T cell receptor beta chain described here comes from a study of blood T cell repertoires in COVID-19. The wider study: Some COVID-19 samples were acute and others convalescent; all came from the United States, Italy and Spain. T cells, B-cell-depleted T cells, or PBMCs supplied cDNA or gDNA.

This CDR3 region has 12 residues. In the original analysis: How many nucleated cells were present was estimated from reference gene primer amplification. Some clones are missing from TCRdb's copy, which holds only in-frame ones; the method was immunoSEQ multiplex PCR. The V and J calls and clone size were taken over from that table, and D and trimming were inferred from the DNA. The profile shows about 73,000 clones, roughly 89% of them singletons. Material for sequencing was peripheral blood. V and J are TRBV21-1 and TRBJ2-7; the listed D gene, TRBD2, was not tested against the DNA. TRBV21-1 constitutes a pseudogene. The origin of this receptor is an elderly man with acute or convalescent COVID-19. The chain's CDR3 is CASSNRLYEQYF. CDR3 DNA sequence: TGTGCCAGCAGCAACCGTTTGTACGAGCAGTACTTC.